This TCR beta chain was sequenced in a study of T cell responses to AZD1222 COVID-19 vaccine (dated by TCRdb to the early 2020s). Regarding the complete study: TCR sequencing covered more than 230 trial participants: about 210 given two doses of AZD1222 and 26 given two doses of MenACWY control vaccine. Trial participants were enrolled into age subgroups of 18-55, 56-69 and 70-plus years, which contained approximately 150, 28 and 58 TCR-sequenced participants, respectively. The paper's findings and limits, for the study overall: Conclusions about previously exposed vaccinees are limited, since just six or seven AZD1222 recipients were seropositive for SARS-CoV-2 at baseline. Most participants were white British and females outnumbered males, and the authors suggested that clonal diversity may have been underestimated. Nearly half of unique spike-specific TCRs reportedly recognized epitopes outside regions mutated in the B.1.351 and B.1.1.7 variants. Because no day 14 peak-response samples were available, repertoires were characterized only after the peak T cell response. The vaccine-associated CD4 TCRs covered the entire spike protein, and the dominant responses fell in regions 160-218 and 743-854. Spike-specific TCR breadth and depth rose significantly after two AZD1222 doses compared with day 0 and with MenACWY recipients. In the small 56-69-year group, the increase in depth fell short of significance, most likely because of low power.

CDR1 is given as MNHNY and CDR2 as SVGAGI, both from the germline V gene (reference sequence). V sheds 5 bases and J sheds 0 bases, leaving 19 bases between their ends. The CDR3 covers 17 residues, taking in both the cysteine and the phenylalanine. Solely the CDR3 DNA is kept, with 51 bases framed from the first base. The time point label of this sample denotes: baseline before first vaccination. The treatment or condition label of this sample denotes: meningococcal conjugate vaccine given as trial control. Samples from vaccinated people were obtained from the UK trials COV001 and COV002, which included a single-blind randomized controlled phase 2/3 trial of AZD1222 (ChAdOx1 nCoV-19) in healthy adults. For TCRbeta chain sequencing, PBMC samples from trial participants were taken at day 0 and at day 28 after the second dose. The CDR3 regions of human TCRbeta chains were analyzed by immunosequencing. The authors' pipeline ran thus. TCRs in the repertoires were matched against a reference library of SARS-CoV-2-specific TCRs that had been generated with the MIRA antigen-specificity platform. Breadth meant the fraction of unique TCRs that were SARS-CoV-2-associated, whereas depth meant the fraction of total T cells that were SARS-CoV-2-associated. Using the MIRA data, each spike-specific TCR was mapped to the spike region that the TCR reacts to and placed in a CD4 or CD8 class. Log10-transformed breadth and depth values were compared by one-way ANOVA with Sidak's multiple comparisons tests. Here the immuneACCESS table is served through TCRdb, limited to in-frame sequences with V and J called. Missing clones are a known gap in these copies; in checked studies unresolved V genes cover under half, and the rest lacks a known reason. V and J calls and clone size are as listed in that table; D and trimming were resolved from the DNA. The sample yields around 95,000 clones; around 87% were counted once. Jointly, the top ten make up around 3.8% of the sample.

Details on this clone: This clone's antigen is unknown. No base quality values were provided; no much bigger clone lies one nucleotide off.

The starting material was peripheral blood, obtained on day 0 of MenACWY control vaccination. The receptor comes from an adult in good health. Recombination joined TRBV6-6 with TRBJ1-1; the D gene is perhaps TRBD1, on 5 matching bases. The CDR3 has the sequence CASSPRGSGIMNTEAFF. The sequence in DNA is TGTGCCAGCAGTCCCCGGGGGAGTGGGATTATGAACACTGAAGCTTTCTTT.